The 24 T cell receptor beta chains reported below all come from one sample, sequenced in a study of metastatic and nonmetastatic thyroid tumors. Each patient came to thyroid surgery without any prior treatment (of any kind). With MiXCR, TCRdb called clones anew from the PCR reads. The table has just under 60,000 clones, around 15% seen once. Sequenced sample: blood. The receptors stem from a male donor with papillary thyroid cancer or a benign thyroid nodule (not recorded which). Some clones in this sample may be carry-over from other donors' samples.

Ten or more counts support this clone. This chain links TRBV12-3 or TRBV12-4 with TRBJ1-1; TRBD1 agrees at 7 bases. V lost 6 bases, J lost 3 bases, and 4 bases stayed unmatched. The CDR3 totals 13 residues. The CDR3 spells CASRRQGYTEAFF. CDR3 DNA sequence: TGTGCCAGCAGGCGACAGGGATACACTGAAGCTTTCTTT.

The V gene is TRBV5-1, the J gene TRBJ1-5, with TRBD1 identical over 7 bases. The V gene end was trimmed by 5 bases and the J gene end by 4 bases; junction bases not matched to a gene: 6. Per the germline V gene, CDR1 is SGHRS and CDR2 is YFSETQ. The CDR3 totals 14 residues. CDR3 protein: CASSPTGTNQPQHF. CDR3 in DNA: TGCGCCAGCAGTCCGACAGGGACGAATCAGCCCCAGCATTTT.

This clone was found many times. CDR3 in DNA: TGTGCCAGCAGCTTATACGGGGGGGCCGTTTTCGGGGAGCTGTTTTTT. It codes for CASSLYGGAVFGELFF. The V gene is TRBV5-6, the J gene TRBJ2-2; 8 bases agree with TRBD2. The germline V gene encodes CDR1 SGHDT and CDR2 YYEEEE. Germline trimming cut 2 bases from V and 7 bases from J; bases unmatched to any gene: 10. The CDR3 extends over 16 amino acids. Full variable domain (outside the CDR3, taken from reference TRBV5-6 and TRBJ2-2): DAGVTQSPTHLIKTRGQQVTLRCSPKSGHDTVSWYQQALGQGPQFIFQYYEEEERQRGNFPDRFSGHQFPNYSSELNVNALLLGDSALYLCASSLYGGAVFGELFFGEGSRLTVL.

The CDR3 spells CASSLLRGGPTYNSPLHF. The CDR3 DNA is TGTGCCAGCAGTCTCCTCCGGGGGGGGCCGACCTATAATTCACCCCTCCACTTT. The chain recombines TRBV6-2 or TRBV6-3 with TRBJ1-6, with a possible D match to TRBD1 (6 bases). The CDR3 length is 18 residues. With 5 bases removed from V and 2 bases from J, the gap between germline ends came to 19 bases. Germline CDR1 is MNHEY and CDR2 is SVGEGT.

This clone showed up just a few times. Since a much larger clone is just one base distant, this may be a read error. The CDR3 sequence: CASSSFKPGLAGVLGDTQYF. Written as DNA, the CDR3 is TGTGCCAGCAGCTCTTTCAAACCGGGACTAGCGGGAGTGCTTGGGGATACGCAGTATTTT. The chain combines TRBV21-1 with TRBJ2-3; TRBD2, the table's D call, was not compared with the DNA. TRBV21-1 is assigned pseudogene status. This CDR3 spans 20 amino acids.

This clone was counted many times. The chain couples TRBV7-3 to TRBJ2-4; the match to TRBD1 covers 7 bases. CDR3 size: 15 residues. The V gene's germline CDR1 is SGHTA and CDR2 FQGTGA. Trimming at V came to 2 bases and at J to 8 bases, leaving 9 bases not matched to a gene. The CDR3 DNA reads TGTGCCAGCAGCTTAGCCGGGACAGACGGTGACATTCAGTACTTC. The encoded protein is CASSLAGTDGDIQYF.

In this sample, this clone turned up a few times. One junction end does not reproduce the germline sequence, and a read error may be involved. The V call is TRBV28, the J call TRBJ1-4, with D tentatively TRBD1 (6 bases). The CDR3 spans 15 residues. Germline loops: CDR1 MDHEN, CDR2 SYDVKM. This chain's CDR3 is CASTWRGTTNEKLFF. In nucleotides, the CDR3 is TGTGCCAGCACTTGGAGGGGGACGACTAATGAAAAACTCTTTTTT.

This clone was detected many times. The chain joins TRBV27 to TRBJ1-1; D is perhaps TRBD1 (6 bases). This CDR3 is built from 13 residues. The V gene's germline CDR1 is MNHEY and CDR2 SMNVEV (reference sequence). Trimming took off 6 bases at V and 4 bases at J, with 12 bases between the two ends. In DNA form, the CDR3 reads TGTGCCAGCAGCACAGGGTCCGTCACTGAAGCTTTCTTT. Encoded protein: CASSTGSVTEAFF.

The table lists this clone with many counts. The chain has TRBV7-2 and TRBJ2-7; no clear D. Germline values: CDR1 SGHTA, CDR2 FQGNSA. The V gene lost 4 bases and the J gene lost 1 base, with 8 bases spanning the gap. The CDR3 covers 13 residues. The CDR3 bases are TGTGCCAGCAGCTCTTTCGTTTCCTACGAGCAGTACTTC. Translating gives CASSSFVSYEQYF. The variable domain in full, completed from reference TRBV7-2 and TRBJ2-7, reads GAGVSQSPSNKVTEKGKDVELRCDPISGHTALYWYRQSLGQGLEFLIYFQGNSAPDKSGLPSDRFSAERTGGSVSTLTIQRTQQEDSAVYLCASSSFVSYEQYFGPGTRLTVT.

This clone has a count of ten or more. V and J are TRBV20-1 and TRBJ2-7; TRBD2 aligns across 11 bases. J lost 0 bases, V lost 5 bases, and 9 bases had no gene match. The CDR3 sequence is 16 residues long. From germline, CDR1 is DFQATT and CDR2 SNEGSKA (reference sequence). In DNA, the CDR3 is TGCAGTGCTGGGGCAACTAGCGGGGGAAGCTCCTACGAGCAGTACTTC. As protein: CSAGATSGGSSYEQYF.

This clone was found many times. This chain connects TRBV2 to TRBJ2-2; a possible D gene is TRBD1 (7 bases). Trimming pared 7 bases from V and 6 bases from J, leaving 21 bases between. This CDR3 region has 16 residues. In germline, CDR1 is SNHLY, CDR2 FYNNEI. This CDR3 is CASNPGGIVSAGELFF. CDR3 DNA: TGTGCCAGCAACCCAGGGGGGATTGTAAGCGCCGGGGAGCTGTTTTTT.

The table lists this clone with many counts. At one end, the junction sequence differs from germline, possibly due to a read error. V usage is TRBV20-1 and J usage is TRBJ2-7; D uncertain. This CDR3 is 13 amino acids long. Germline values: CDR1 DFQATT, CDR2 SNEGSKA (reference sequence). CDR3 in DNA: TGCAGTGCCGGCACCGAGTCCCCCACTGAGCGGTACTTC. It translates to CSAGTESPTERYF.

This clone was detected a few times. A much larger clone differs by one base, so this may be a read error. This rearrangement joins TRBV9 to TRBJ2-2; D might be TRBD2 (5 bases). Trimming removed 0 bases from V and 9 bases from J, with 9 bases in between. This CDR3 region has 13 residues. Germline assignment: CDR1 SGDLS and CDR2 YYNGEE. CDR3 DNA: TGTGCCAGCAGCGTAGCGGGAACCTGGGAGCTGTTTTTT. Translation gives CASSVAGTWELFF.

This clone was observed at least ten times. The CDR3 loop is CASSSASPGGGYEQYF. The CDR3 bases are TGTGCCAGCAGCTCCGCCTCCCCTGGAGGAGGCTACGAGCAGTACTTC. The chain couples TRBV5-4 to TRBJ2-7; D might be TRBD2 (5 bases). CDR3 length equals 16 residues. Germline CDR1 is SGHNT and CDR2 is YYREEE (reference sequence). The V end lost 3 bases, the J end lost 3 bases, and 19 bases lay between the germline ends.

This clone was counted at least ten times. The chain is built from TRBV10-3 and TRBJ2-1, with 8 bases identical to TRBD2. The CDR3 runs 17 residues. V shed 4 bases and J 9 bases; nucleotides not matched to a gene: 17. Germline CDR1 is ENHRY and CDR2 is SYGVKD. CDR3 amino acids: CAISGTNSGILQGEQFF. CDR3 coding DNA: TGTGCCATCAGTGGAACCAATAGCGGGATACTTCAGGGTGAGCAGTTCTTC.

This clone was detected ten times or more. The chain joins TRBV20-1 to TRBJ2-4; tentative D call: TRBD1 (6 bases). The CDR3 length is 14 residues. The V gene's germline CDR1 is DFQATT and CDR2 SNEGSKA (reference sequence). Trimming removed 2 bases from V and 6 bases from J, with 14 bases in between. The CDR3 protein is CSARYEGDVNIQYF. CDR3 sequence (DNA): TGCAGTGCTAGATACGAGGGGGATGTAAACATTCAGTACTTC.

This clone was seen ten or more times. The V call is TRBV30, the J call TRBJ2-3, with unresolved D. V shed 3 bases and J shed 6 bases, with 10 bases lying between them. CDR3 length: 12 residues. Germline CDR1 GTSNPN, CDR2 SVGIG (reference sequence). The CDR3 region is CAWSDGPDTQYF. DNA of the CDR3: TGTGCCTGGAGCGACGGGCCGGATACGCAGTATTTT. The full variable domain, rest sourced from reference TRBV30 and TRBJ2-3, is SQTIHQWPATLVQPVGSPLSLECTVEGTSNPNLYWYRQAAGRGLQLLFYSVGIGQISSEVPQNLSASRPQDRQFILSSKKLLLSDSGFYLCAWSDGPDTQYFGPGTRLTVL.

This clone was observed at least ten times. This chain links TRBV7-8 with TRBJ2-1; 8 nucleotides match TRBD1. V lost 5 bases, J lost 12 bases, and 3 bases stayed unmatched. The CDR3 has 11 residues. Per germline, CDR1 SGHVS and CDR2 FQNEAQ. The CDR3 protein is CASSTQGGQFF. In nucleotides, the CDR3 is TGTGCCAGCAGCACACAGGGGGGGCAGTTCTTC.

As for this clone: This may arise from a read error, as a much more abundant clone is one base away. This chain uses TRBV7-9 with TRBJ2-5; the D is unclear. CDR3 length equals 13 residues. In germline, CDR1 is SEHNR, CDR2 FQNEAQ (reference sequence). The CDR3 DNA reads TGTGCCAGCAGCTCAAGAGGACCAGAGACCCATTACTTC. This codes for CASSSRGPETHYF. The variable domain in full, completed from reference TRBV7-9 and TRBJ2-5, reads DTGVSQNPRHKITKRGQNVTFRCDPISEHNRLYWYRQTLGQGPEFLTYFQNEAQLEKSRLLSDRFSAERPKGSFSTLEIQRTEQGDSAMYLCASSSRGPETHYFGPGTRLLVL.

The genes are TRBV6-1 and TRBJ2-7, with 7 positions matching TRBD2. Per the germline V gene, CDR1 is MNHNS and CDR2 is SASEGT. This CDR3 spans 16 amino acids. The trim removed 2 bases at V and 4 bases at J, leaving 11 bases unmatched. CDR3 sequence: CASSERASGDSYEQYV. CDR3 bases: TGTGCCAGCAGTGAAAGGGCAAGCGGGGACTCATACGAGCAGTACGTC.

This rearrangement joins TRBV9 to TRBJ2-7, with D possibly being TRBD2 (5 bases). Germline CDR1 SGDLS, CDR2 YYNGEE. The CDR3 runs to 15 residues. V was clipped by 2 bases and J by 3 bases, with 15 bases between them. The DNA of the CDR3 is TGTGCCAGCAGCGTGATGGACTCAGCCTACTACGAGCAGTACTTC. This encodes CASSVMDSAYYEQYF.

The table lists this clone with a few counts. One end of the junction is discordant with germline, which a read error may explain. The chain recombines TRBV25-1 with TRBJ1-1; D perhaps matches TRBD1 (5 bases). The CDR3 extends over 13 amino acids. Germline V CDR1 and CDR2: MGHDK, SYGVNS. DNA of the CDR3: TGTTCCAGCAGTGTGGGGGTTAGCACTGAAGCTTTCTTT. Amino acids: CSSSVGVSTEAFF.

This clone was counted many times. V is TRBV20-1 and J is TRBJ1-1; 8 bases map to TRBD1. The CDR3 has 16 amino acids. Germline V lookup: CDR1 DFQATT, CDR2 SNEGSKA (reference sequence). V gave up 0 bases and J gave up 1 base; unmatched junction bases: 7. The CDR3 DNA reads as TGCAGTGCTAGAGATTTTCATCAGGGGGCGAACACTGAAGCTTTCTTT. Amino acid sequence: CSARDFHQGANTEAFF.

This clone was counted many times. The chain employs TRBV19 and TRBJ2-7, with no clear D. Germline V gene data show CDR1 as LNHDA and CDR2 as SQIVND (reference sequence). With 9 bases removed from V and 5 bases from J, the gap between germline ends came to 11 bases. The CDR3 is 11 residues long. The CDR3, as DNA: TGTGCCAGCTCGGACGGCGACGAGCAGTACGTC. Translation gives CASSDGDEQYV.